These 23 T cell receptor beta chains originate from one sample sequenced in a study of blood T cells in healthy people across ages. Then a second PCR, running about 6 to 11 cycles, was carried out with a sample-barcoded 5' primer and a J-beta primer mix. In TCRdb, the 5' RACE reads were re-called with MiXCR into one record per CDR3 protein. Altogether around 1,500,000 distinct CDR3 sequences are present, 28% being singletons, with the ten largest covering around 7.7%. The specimen was blood. These receptors were taken from a woman in her thirties in good health.

The chain links TRBV7-9 to TRBJ1-2; 8 positions agree with TRBD1. This CDR3 is 13 amino acids long. V shed 5 bases, J shed 6 bases, and the junction held 5 bases outside the gene matches. Germline V gives CDR1 SEHNR, CDR2 FQNEAQ (reference sequence). This chain's CDR3 is CASSADREHGYTF. The CDR3 DNA sequence: TGTGCCAGCAGCGCGGACAGGGAACATGGCTACACCTTC.

At least ten counts were recorded for this clonotype. The rearrangement uses TRBV15 and TRBJ2-5; the D is unclear. V lost 1 base and J 2 bases, leaving 14 bases between the germline ends. The CDR3 sequence is 16 residues long. Germline-derived CDR1 and CDR2 are LNHNV and YYDKDF (reference sequence). This chain's CDR3 is CATSRAHPGGQETQYF. CDR3 DNA: TGTGCCACCAGCAGAGCCCACCCGGGCGGACAAGAGACCCAGTACTTC.

Worth noting for this clonotype: A junction boundary mismatches the germline segment, possibly from a read error. This sequence joins TRBV10-3 and TRBJ2-1; D tentatively fits TRBD1 or TRBD2 (5 bases each). Germline loops: CDR1 ENHRY, CDR2 SYGVKD. CDR3 size: 15 residues. This CDR3 reads CATSPGTEDQNEQFF. In DNA, the CDR3 is TGTGCCACCAGTCCCGGGACGGAGGACCAGAATGAGCAGTTCTTC.

In this sample, this clonotype turned up many times. The chain combines TRBV7-2 with TRBJ2-7; D unresolved. Germline V gives CDR1 SGHTA, CDR2 FQGNSA. V lost 2 bases and J 2 bases, leaving 7 bases between the germline ends. The CDR3 spans 13 residues. In nucleotides, the CDR3 is TGTGCCAGCAGCTTAATCACAGCCTACGAGCAGTACTTC. Translating gives CASSLITAYEQYF.

This clonotype was counted ten times or more. J is TRBJ1-5 and V is TRBV28; D call uncertain. From germline, CDR1 is MDHEN and CDR2 SYDVKM. The V end was cut by 7 bases, the J end by 3 bases, with 13 bases between. The CDR3 is 14 amino acids. The CDR3 DNA reads TGTGCCAGCATTACGGGAGGGAACAATCAGCCCCAGCATTTT. It specifies CASITGGNNQPQHF. The variable domain in full, with the rest retrieved from reference TRBV28 and TRBJ1-5, is DVKVTQSSRYLVKRTGEKVFLECVQDMDHENMFWYRQDPGLGLRLIYFSYDVKMKEKGDIPEGYSVSREKKERFSLILESASTNQTSMYLCASITGGNNQPQHFGDGTRLSIL.

The chain uses TRBV29-1 and TRBJ2-5; tentatively, D is TRBD2 (5 bases). This CDR3 spans 12 amino acids. The ends were cut back, 4 bases at V and 4 bases at J, with 10 bases in the middle. Looked up from germline, CDR1 is SQVTM and CDR2 is ANQGSEA. As DNA, the CDR3 is TGCAGCGTTGCGGGAATGGGAGAGACCCAGTACTTC. Amino acid sequence: CSVAGMGETQYF.

The chain recombines TRBV20-1 with TRBJ1-3; D uncertain. The germline V gene has CDR1 DFQATT and CDR2 SNEGSKA (reference sequence). V lost 5 bases and J 0 bases, leaving 8 bases between the germline ends. The CDR3 runs to 13 residues. The CDR3 loop is CSAEEPSGNTIYF. Here the CDR3 DNA reads TGCAGTGCTGAGGAACCCTCTGGAAACACCATATATTTT.

As concerns this clonotype: At one of its ends the junction is not consistent with the germline gene, which may arise from a read error. The chain uses TRBV9 and TRBJ1-2; perhaps TRBD1 as D (5 bases). Germline CDR1 and CDR2: SGDLS and YYNGEE. This CDR3 is 14 amino acids long. The CDR3 region is CASSVQGVGYDYTF. In nucleotides, the CDR3 is TGTGCCAGCAGCGTCCAGGGCGTTGGCTATGACTACACCTTC.

This clonotype has a count of ten or more. The chain is built from TRBV20-1 and TRBJ1-2; D is ambiguous. The CDR3 sequence is 11 residues long. Germline V lookup: CDR1 DFQATT, CDR2 SNEGSKA (reference sequence). V lost 6 bases, J lost 8 bases, and 13 bases lay in between. The CDR3 here is CSAIYGYGYTF. The DNA for the CDR3 is TGCAGTGCCATATATGGCTACGGCTACACCTTC.

The rearrangement links TRBV4-3 to TRBJ2-1; D remains ambiguous. The germline V gene has CDR1 LGHNA and CDR2 YSLEER. V lost 0 bases to trimming and J lost 6 bases, with 18 bases between them. The CDR3 has 17 residues. The CDR3 spells CASSQDVGRHLSNEQFF. The CDR3, as DNA: TGCGCCAGCAGCCAAGATGTCGGGCGACACCTAAGCAATGAGCAGTTCTTC.

The V and J genes are TRBV5-1 and TRBJ1-6; unclear D gene. CDR3 length equals 14 residues. V was clipped by 1 base and J by 7 bases, with 9 bases between them. From germline, CDR1 is SGHRS and CDR2 YFSETQ. CDR3 amino acids: CASSLLGINSPLHF. CDR3 sequence (DNA): TGCGCCAGCAGCTTGCTAGGGATCAATTCACCCCTCCACTTT.

CDR3 amino acids: CASSKTGGEGETQYF. CDR3 coding DNA: TGTGCCAGCAGCAAGACGGGCGGAGAGGGTGAGACCCAGTACTTC. This rearrangement joins TRBV11-2 to TRBJ2-5, with D maybe TRBD2 (5 bases). The CDR3 extends over 15 amino acids. In germline, CDR1 is SGHAT, CDR2 FQNNGV. Trimming stripped 5 bases from V and 5 bases from J, with 18 bases between.

The chain is built from TRBV10-3 and TRBJ1-4; the D is unclear. The CDR3 is 16 amino acids. Trimming removed 2 bases at V and 8 bases at J, with 18 bases between. Germline lookup yields CDR1 ENHRY and CDR2 SYGVKD. The CDR3 nucleotides are TGTGCCATCAGTGAGAGGCCAGGAGAGTCGCAGGAAAAACTGTTTTTT. It encodes CAISERPGESQEKLFF.

Remarks on this clonotype: This clone may be a read error of a much larger clone one base away. The chain couples TRBV4-1 to TRBJ2-4; D possibly matches TRBD1 or TRBD2 (5 bases each). The germline V gene has CDR1 MGHRA and CDR2 YSYEKL. V was clipped by 4 bases and J by 11 bases, with 33 bases between them. This CDR3 comprises 19 residues. The CDR3: CASSRGPSSPSRDPSVQYF. The CDR3 DNA reads TGCGCCAGCAGCCGCGGCCCCTCCTCCCCGAGCAGGGACCCCTCTGTTCAGTACTTC.

In this sample, this clonotype turned up a few times. The CDR3 protein is CASSLQGADQETQYF. As DNA, the CDR3 is TGTGCCAGCAGCTTACAGGGGGCGGACCAAGAGACCCAGTACTTC. V is TRBV11-2 and J is TRBJ2-5, with 8 bases identical to TRBD1. The CDR3 totals 15 residues. J lost 0 bases, V lost 2 bases, and 2 bases had no gene match. CDR1 is SGHAT, CDR2 FQNNGV, per germline.

V usage is TRBV5-1 and J usage is TRBJ1-2; D is perhaps TRBD1 (5 bases). This CDR3 region has 15 residues. CDR1 and CDR2 (germline): SGHRS, YFSETQ. V lost 4 bases to trimming and J lost 3 bases, with 16 bases between them. The DNA of the CDR3 is TGCGCCAGCAGCGCGGACTTAACGGGGGACTATGGCTACACCTTC. It specifies CASSADLTGDYGYTF.

This clonotype was detected a few times. At one end, the junction sequence differs from germline, possibly due to a read error. The V and J genes are TRBV7-6 and TRBJ1-1; D gene ambiguous. CDR1 and CDR2 (germline): SGHVS, FNYEAQ. The CDR3 is 14 amino acids. Here the CDR3 DNA reads TGTGCCAGCAGCCTAGCTGGGTCCGGCACTGAAGCTTTCTTT. It yields the protein CASSLAGSGTEAFF.

This clonotype appeared many times. The V call is TRBV20-1, the J call TRBJ2-1; 11 bases are shared with TRBD2. The V and J ends lost 6 bases and 7 bases, in that order; junction bases with no gene match: 8. This CDR3 has 14 amino acids. Germline V CDR1 and CDR2: DFQATT, SNEGSKA (reference sequence). This CDR3 reads CSARASGGSNEQFF. DNA for the CDR3: TGCAGTGCCCGTGCTAGCGGGGGGTCGAATGAGCAGTTCTTC.

There are a few counts of this clonotype. The chain has TRBV6-1 and TRBJ2-1; 8 positions match TRBD2. Germline CDR1 MNHNS, CDR2 SASEGT. V was pared by 6 bases and J by 5 bases, with 15 bases of the junction left unmatched. This CDR3 spans 17 amino acids. The DNA for the CDR3 is TGTGCCAGCAGAAAAGCGACCGGGACTAGTAGCAACAATGAGCAGTTCTTC. It encodes CASRKATGTSSNNEQFF.

This clonotype has ten or more counts. The J gene is TRBJ2-5, the V gene TRBV20-1; the match to TRBD1 covers 11 bases. Germline V gene data show CDR1 as DFQATT and CDR2 as SNEGSKA (reference sequence). The J segment lost 4 bases and the V segment lost 1 base, leaving 8 bases of the junction unmatched. This CDR3 is built from 16 residues. DNA for the CDR3: TGCAGTGCTAGAGTGTGGGGACAGGGGGTTGGAGAGACCCAGTACTTC. Translation: CSARVWGQGVGETQYF.

A word on this clonotype: Given a much more abundant clone one base away, this may be a read error. V usage is TRBV20-1 and J usage is TRBJ2-1, with D unresolved. The V end lost 2 bases, the J end lost 13 bases, and 15 bases lay between the germline ends. Germline V gene sequence: CDR1 DFQATT, CDR2 SNEGSKA (reference sequence). This CDR3 region has 12 residues. This chain's CDR3 is CSARISQETQFF. CDR3 in DNA: TGCAGTGCTAGAATCTCTCAAGAGACCCAGTTCTTC.

This clonotype was counted between two and nine times. The rearrangement uses TRBV20-1 and TRBJ2-4; 11 bases fit TRBD2. CDR1 is DFQATT and CDR2 is SNEGSKA in the germline V gene (reference sequence). With 5 bases clipped from V and 0 bases from J, the junction kept 6 bases outside the gene matches. This CDR3 has 16 residues. This chain's CDR3 is CSAARSGGGAKNIQYF. The DNA for the CDR3 is TGCAGTGCTGCCCGTAGCGGGGGGGGAGCCAAAAACATTCAGTACTTC.

This clonotype was counted ten times or more. The V and J genes are TRBV7-2 and TRBJ2-7; 8 bases are shared with TRBD2. Germline V gives CDR1 SGHTA, CDR2 FQGNSA. V lost 5 bases, J lost 7 bases, and 16 bases stayed unmatched. The CDR3 consists of 16 residues. CDR3 sequence reads: CASSPSGTRGLGEQYF. In DNA form, the CDR3 reads TGTGCCAGCAGCCCCTCCGGGACTAGAGGGTTAGGGGAGCAGTACTTC.